This T cell receptor (beta chain) appears in the sequencing data of a study of CD8 T cells in ankylosing spondylitis. Per germline, CDR1 MGHRA and CDR2 YSYEKL. Trimming removed 3 bases from V and 0 bases from J; junction bases left unmatched: 4. This CDR3 comprises 16 residues. This clonotype was seen more than once but under ten times. Its antigen is currently unknown. A single record per CDR3 protein comes from TCRdb applying MiXCR to the 5' RACE reads. This sample has about 330,000 distinct CDR3 sequences, with approximately 8% found just once. Overall study results and limits: Fewer than ten highly homologous variants made up a TCR beta motif, and this motif appeared characteristic of ankylosing spondylitis blood. CD8+ disease-linked clones were present at relatively low frequencies in blood.

The TCR was taken from a male donor with ankylosing spondylitis. The rearrangement joins TRBV4-1 to TRBJ2-2, with 7 bases matching TRBD1. The specimen sequenced was blood, either unsorted or a sorted T cell fraction (not recorded which). CDR3 in amino acids: CASSQTGTANTGELFF. In DNA form, the CDR3 reads TGCGCCAGCAGCCAGACCGGGACAGCGAACACCGGGGAGCTGTTTTTT.